This T cell receptor beta chain was identified in a study of blood T cell repertoires in COVID-19. Study in general: The United States, Italy and Spain provided the acute and convalescent COVID-19 samples.

Method: immunoSEQ multiplex PCR; TCRdb's copy keeps in-frame clones and lacks some. The table includes 95,000 to 110,000 clones, around 90% detected once. The CDR3 loop spans 17 amino acids. Per germline, CDR1 SGDLS and CDR2 YYNGEE. J gave up 6 bases and V 0 bases, and 14 bases lay outside the gene matches. This chain joins TRBV9 and TRBJ1-1; TRBD1 agrees at 7 bases. This clonotype originated in a human donor in a cohort sampled during active COVID-19. Source material: peripheral blood. Here the CDR3 DNA reads TGTGCCAGCAGCGTAGTCCCCCTTCAGGGGGGTATCGCTGAAGCTTTCTTT. Amino acids: CASSVVPLQGGIAEAFF.